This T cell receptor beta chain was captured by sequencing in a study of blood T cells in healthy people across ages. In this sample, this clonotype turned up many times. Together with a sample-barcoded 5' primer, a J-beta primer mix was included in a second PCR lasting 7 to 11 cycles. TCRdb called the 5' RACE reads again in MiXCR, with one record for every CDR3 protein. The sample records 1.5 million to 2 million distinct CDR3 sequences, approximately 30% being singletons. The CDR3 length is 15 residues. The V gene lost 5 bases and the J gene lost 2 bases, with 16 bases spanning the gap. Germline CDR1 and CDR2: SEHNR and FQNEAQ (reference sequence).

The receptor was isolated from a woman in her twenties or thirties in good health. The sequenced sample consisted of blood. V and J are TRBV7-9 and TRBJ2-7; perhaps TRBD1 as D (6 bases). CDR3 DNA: TGTGCCAGCAGCCCAAGGACAGAGGACCCCTACGAGCAGTACTTC. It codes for CASSPRTEDPYEQYF.